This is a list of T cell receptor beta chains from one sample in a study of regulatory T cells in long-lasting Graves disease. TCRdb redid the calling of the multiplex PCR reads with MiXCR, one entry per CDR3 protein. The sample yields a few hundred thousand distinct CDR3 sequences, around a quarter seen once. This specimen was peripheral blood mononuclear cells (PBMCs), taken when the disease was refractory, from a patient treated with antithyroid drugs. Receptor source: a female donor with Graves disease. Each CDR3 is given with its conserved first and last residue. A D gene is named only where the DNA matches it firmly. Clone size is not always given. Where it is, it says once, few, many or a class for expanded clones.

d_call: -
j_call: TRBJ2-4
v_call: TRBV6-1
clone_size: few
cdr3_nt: TGTGCCAGCAGCCCAACAGGCCTAGCCAAAAACATTCAGTACTTC
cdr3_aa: CASSPTGLAKNIQYF

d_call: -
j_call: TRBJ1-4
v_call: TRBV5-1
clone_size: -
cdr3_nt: TGCGCCAGCAGCTCTGGGACAAGCAGAGAAAAACTGTTTTTT
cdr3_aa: CASSSGTSREKLFF

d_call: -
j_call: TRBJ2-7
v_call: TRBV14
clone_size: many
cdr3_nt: TGTGCCAGCAGCTCCCGGACTAACTCCTACGAGCAGTACTTC
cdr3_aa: CASSSRTNSYEQYF

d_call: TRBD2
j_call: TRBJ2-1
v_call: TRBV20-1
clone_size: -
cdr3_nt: TGCAGTGCTAGACCTCAAAAGCCGGGACTACTGATGAATAATGAGCAGTTCTTC
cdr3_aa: CSARPQKPGLLMNNEQFF

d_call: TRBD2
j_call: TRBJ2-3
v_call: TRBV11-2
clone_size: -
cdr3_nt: TGTGCCGGCAGCCTGGCTAGCGGGAGGGATACGCAGTATTTT
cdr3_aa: CAGSLASGRDTQYF

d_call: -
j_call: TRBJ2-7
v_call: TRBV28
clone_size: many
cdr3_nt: TGTGCCAGCAGTTTAAGTAGCGGTCCCTACGAGCAGTACTTC
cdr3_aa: CASSLSSGPYEQYF

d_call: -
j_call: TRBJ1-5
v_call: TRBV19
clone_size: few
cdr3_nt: TGTGCCAGTAGACGCGGCAGGTCTGCCAATCAGCCCCAGCATTTT
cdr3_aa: CASRRGRSANQPQHF

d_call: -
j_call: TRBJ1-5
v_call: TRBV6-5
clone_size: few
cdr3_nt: TGTGCCAGCAGTTACTCTACCACCGGGTCCCCGCGGCCCCAGCATTTT
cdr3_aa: CASSYSTTGSPRPQHF

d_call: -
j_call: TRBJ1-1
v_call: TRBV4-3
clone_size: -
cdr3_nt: TGCGCCAGCAGCCAACCCCCCCACACTGAAGCTTTCTTT
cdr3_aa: CASSQPPHTEAFF

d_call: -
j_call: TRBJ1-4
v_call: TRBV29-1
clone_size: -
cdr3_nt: TGCAGCGTTTCACGGGGGGGAGATGAAAAACTGTTTTTT
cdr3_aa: CSVSRGGDEKLFF

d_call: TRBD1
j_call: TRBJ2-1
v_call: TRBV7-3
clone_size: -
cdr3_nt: TGTGCCAGCCAGCTGGAACAGGGGGACTACAATGAGCAGTTCTTC
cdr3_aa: CASQLEQGDYNEQFF

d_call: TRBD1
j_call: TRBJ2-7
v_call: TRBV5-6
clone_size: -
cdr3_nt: TGTGCCAGCAGGTATCGCGGGACAGGCACCTCCTACGAGCAGTACTTC
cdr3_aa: CASRYRGTGTSYEQYF

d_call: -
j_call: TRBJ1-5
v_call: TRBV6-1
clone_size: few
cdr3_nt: TGTGCCAGCAGCCTACCCCGTTATCCCCAGCATTTT
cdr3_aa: CASSLPRYPQHF

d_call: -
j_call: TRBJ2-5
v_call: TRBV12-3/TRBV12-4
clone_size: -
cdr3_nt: TGTGCCGGCAGTTTAAGTTCCGGGCAGGGGATTCAAGAGACCCAGTACTTC
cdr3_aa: CAGSLSSGQGIQETQYF

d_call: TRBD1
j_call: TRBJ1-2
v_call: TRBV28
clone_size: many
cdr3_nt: TGTGCCAGCAGCAACGGGACAGGGAAATTCTATGGCTACACCTTC
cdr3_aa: CASSNGTGKFYGYTF

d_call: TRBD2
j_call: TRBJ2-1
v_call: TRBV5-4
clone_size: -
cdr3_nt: TGTGCCAGCAGCCCAACCGGGACTAGCGGCTACAATGAGCAGTTCTTC
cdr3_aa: CASSPTGTSGYNEQFF

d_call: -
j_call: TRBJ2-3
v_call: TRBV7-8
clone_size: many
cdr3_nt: TGTGCCAGCAGCTTAGCGGTGGGCGGATACACAGATACGCAGTATTTT
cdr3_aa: CASSLAVGGYTDTQYF

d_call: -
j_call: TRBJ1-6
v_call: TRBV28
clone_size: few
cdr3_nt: TGTGCCAGCAGTTTCATCTCAAGCTCCTATAATTCACCCCTCCACTTT
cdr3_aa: CASSFISSSYNSPLHF

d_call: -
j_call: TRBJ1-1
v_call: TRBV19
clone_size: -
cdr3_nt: TGTGCCAGTAGTGGGGGGCGAGTGGCCATGAACACTGAAGCTTTCTTT
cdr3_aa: CASSGGRVAMNTEAFF

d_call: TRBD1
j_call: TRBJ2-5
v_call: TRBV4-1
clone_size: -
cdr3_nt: TGCGCCAGCAGCCAGGCTGGACAGGTTCAAGAGACCCAGTACTTC
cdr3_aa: CASSQAGQVQETQYF

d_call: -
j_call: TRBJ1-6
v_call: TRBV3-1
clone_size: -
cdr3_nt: TGTGCCAGCAGCACCCGGACGAGGGGGGCTAATTCACCCCTCCACTTT
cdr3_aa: CASSTRTRGANSPLHF

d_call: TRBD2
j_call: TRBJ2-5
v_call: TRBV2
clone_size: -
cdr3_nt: TGTGCCAGCAGGGGGGGGGGACTAGCGGAACTCCAAGAGACCCAGTACTTC
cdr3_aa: CASRGGGLAELQETQYF

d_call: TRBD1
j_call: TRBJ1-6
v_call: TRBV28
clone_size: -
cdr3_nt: TGTGCCAGCAGCCCGAGGGACAGATCCAATTCACCCCTCCACTTT
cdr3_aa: CASSPRDRSNSPLHF

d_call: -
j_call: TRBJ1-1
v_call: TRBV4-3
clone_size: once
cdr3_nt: TGCGCCAGCAGCCAAGATACAGGGATAGCGAACACTGAAGCTTTCTTT
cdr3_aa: CASSQDTGIANTEAFF

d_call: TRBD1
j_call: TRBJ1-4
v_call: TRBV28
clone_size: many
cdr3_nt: TGTGCCAGCAGTGCGTGGGACAGCCATAATGAAAAACTGTTTTTT
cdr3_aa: CASSAWDSHNEKLFF

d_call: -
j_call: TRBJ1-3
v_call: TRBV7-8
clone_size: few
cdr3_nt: TGTGCCAGCAGCGCCCGATTAATCTCTGGAAACACCATATATTTT
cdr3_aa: CASSARLISGNTIYF